The text below deals with one TCR beta chain. The data were taken from a study of T cells expressing NK-cell markers. Each CDR3 protein gets one entry in TCRdb, which reprocessed the 5' RACE reads and gives no DNA. The table for this sample gives some 600,000 distinct CDR3 sequences. CDR1 SGDLS and CDR2 YYNGEE come from the germline V gene. The length of the CDR3 is 13 residues. This sequence was found in a man aged 18 to 30 in good health. Sequencing input: blood T cells: a sorted CD56 or NKG2C T cell subset, CD4+ or CD8+ T cells, or bulk PBMC T cells (not recorded which). The chain has TRBV9 and TRBJ2-1; TCRdb designates TRBD2, a call that cannot be tested without DNA. CDR3 protein: CASSSGLALSRIF. The full variable domain, completed using reference TRBV9 and TRBJ2-1, is DSGVTQTPKHLITATGQRVTLRCSPRSGDLSVYWYQQSLDQGLQFLIQYYNGEERAKGNILERFSAQQFPDLHSELNLSSLELGDSALYFCASSSGLALSRIFGPGTRLTVL.